This entry lists 16 T cell receptor beta chains sequenced from one sample in a study of Graves' ophthalmopathy and Graves' hyperthyroidism (dated by TCRdb to between 2017 and 2018). The sequencer was an Illumina HiSeq 2000. TCR beta CDR3 regions were amplified from RNA transcripts for repertoire sequencing. HTBI primers and the Qiagen OneStep RT-PCR kit were used in a first-round RT-PCR, which was followed by a second-round multiplex PCR, size selection and purification. TCRdb handled the public reads itself, with Q25 trimming in fastp and clone calling in MiXCR, and kept productive beta chains. Rows are combined by CDR3 protein, so each entry shows the most common genes and DNA. This sample comprises just over 600,000 distinct CDR3 sequences, 22% of them detected only once. The ten largest make up roughly 6.9% of the sample. Sequenced sample: peripheral blood. The origin of the receptors is a woman aged 18 to 35 with stable Graves' hyperthyroidism. Some clones in this sample may be carry-over from other donors' samples. Donor details come from another sample of the same person, matched by shared clones.

This clonotype showed up many times. The chain links TRBV6-1 to TRBJ1-2, with TRBD1 matching 10 bases. Trimming took 6 bases from V and 6 from J; bases not matched to a gene: 7. The CDR3 consists of 14 residues. The germline gives CDR1 MNHNS, CDR2 SASEGT. CDR3: CASRIPGQGHGYTF. The CDR3 region has the DNA TGTGCCAGCAGGATTCCGGGACAGGGGCATGGCTACACCTTC.

This chain connects TRBV15 to TRBJ2-7, with 8 bases fitting TRBD1. The CDR3 consists of 14 residues. CDR1 is LNHNV and CDR2 is YYDKDF in the germline V gene (reference sequence). The trim removed 5 bases at V and 3 bases at J, leaving 6 bases unmatched. The CDR3 loop is CATSDRGYGYEQYF. CDR3 bases: TGTGCCACCAGCGACAGGGGTTATGGCTACGAGCAGTACTTC.

The CDR3 region is CASNYGRLATSGNTIYF. The CDR3 DNA is TGTGCCAGCAACTATGGACGGCTAGCCACCTCTGGAAACACCATATATTTT. The chain combines TRBV13 with TRBJ1-3; D remains ambiguous. V lost 7 bases and J 0 bases, leaving 19 bases between the germline ends. Germline loops: CDR1 PRHDT, CDR2 FYEKMQ (reference sequence). The CDR3 has 17 residues.

The J gene is TRBJ2-5, the V gene TRBV20-1; D unclear. Germline lookup yields CDR1 DFQATT and CDR2 SNEGSKA (reference sequence). With 5 bases removed from V and 5 bases from J, the gap between germline ends came to 9 bases. The CDR3 runs to 11 residues. The CDR3 DNA follows: TGCAGTGCTGCCAGTAGGGAGACCCAGTACTTC. Translated, it gives CSAASRETQYF.

This clonotype was counted only a few times. V and J are TRBV12-3 or TRBV12-4 and TRBJ2-5; maybe TRBD1 (5 bases). The V end was cut by 1 base, the J end by 4 bases, with 7 bases between. CDR3 length equals 13 residues. This CDR3 reads CASSLEGAETQYF. Written as DNA, the CDR3 is TGTGCCAGCAGTTTAGAAGGGGCAGAGACCCAGTACTTC.

Comment on this clonotype: A much larger clone differs by one base, so this may be a read error. This chain links TRBV5-1 with TRBJ1-1; 9 bases match TRBD1. Germline V lookup: CDR1 SGHRS, CDR2 YFSETQ. This CDR3 has 16 amino acids. CDR3 in amino acids: CASSLDGPGQGAESFF. In nucleotides, the CDR3 is TGCGCCAGCAGCTTGGACGGCCCGGGACAGGGTGCTGAATCTTTCTTT.

This clonotype has at least ten counts. The rearrangement uses TRBV3-1 and TRBJ2-5; 15 nucleotides line up with TRBD2. The CDR3 sequence is 16 residues long. The V and J ends lost 5 bases and 5 bases, in that order; junction bases with no gene match: 6. Germline loops: CDR1 LGHDT, CDR2 YNNKEL (reference sequence). CDR3 sequence (DNA): TGTGCCAGCAGCTTCGGACTAGCGGGGGGGAGTGAGACCCAGTACTTC. Protein product: CASSFGLAGGSETQYF.

This clonotype was seen ten or more times. The V and J genes are TRBV29-1 and TRBJ1-2; D possibly corresponds to TRBD1 (5 bases). CDR3 size: 14 residues. Germline loops: CDR1 SQVTM, CDR2 ANQGSEA. With 4 bases removed from V and 8 bases from J, the gap between germline ends came to 20 bases. Written as DNA, the CDR3 is TGCAGCGTTGCCATAGGTGCAGGGCGCTCGGGCTACACCTTC. It codes for CSVAIGAGRSGYTF. Together with reference TRBV29-1 and TRBJ1-2, the CDR3 gives the full variable domain: SAVISQKPSRDICQRGTSLTIQCQVDSQVTMMFWYRQQPGQSLTLIATANQGSEATYESGFVIDKFPISRPNLTFSTLTVSNMSPEDSSIYLCSVAIGAGRSGYTFGSGTRLTVV.

This chain links TRBV27 with TRBJ1-1, with unresolved D. The CDR3 runs to 14 residues. Trimming stripped 4 bases from V and 2 bases from J, with 11 bases between. Looked up from germline, CDR1 is MNHEY and CDR2 is SMNVEV (reference sequence). The DNA of the CDR3 is TGTGCCAGCAGTTCGGCAGAGCTTAACACTGAAGCTTTCTTT. This codes for CASSSAELNTEAFF.

Concerning this clonotype itself: A much bigger clone sits one base away, suggesting this may be a read error. The chain couples TRBV6-1 to TRBJ1-1; the D is unclear. The germline gives CDR1 MNHNS, CDR2 SASEGT. This CDR3 contains 13 residues. The CDR3 reads CATEEVAPPEACF. The CDR3, as DNA: TGTGCCACTGAGGAGGTTGCCCCCCCTGAAGCTTGCTTT.

This clonotype was seen at least ten times. This chain links TRBV10-3 with TRBJ2-1; 7 nucleotides match TRBD2. Germline loops: CDR1 ENHRY, CDR2 SYGVKD. The CDR3 consists of 17 residues. V gave up 0 bases and J gave up 0 bases; unmatched junction bases: 5. CDR3 sequence reads: CAISESTLAVSYNEQFF. CDR3 sequence (DNA): TGTGCCATCAGTGAGTCGACCCTAGCGGTCTCCTACAATGAGCAGTTCTTC.

This clonotype was seen ten or more times. The V call is TRBV6-5, the J call TRBJ2-4; D gene uncertain. This CDR3 contains 16 residues. V lost 6 bases and J lost 6, with 21 bases in between. Germline V gene data show CDR1 as MNHEY and CDR2 as SVGAGI. The CDR3 reads CASSYLPTRQANIQYF. The CDR3 DNA reads as TGTGCCAGCAGCTACCTCCCGACACGTCAGGCAAACATTCAGTACTTC.

This clonotype was recorded many times. The rearrangement joins TRBV6-5 to TRBJ1-6; TRBD1 is a possible D gene (5 bases). Germline V gene data show CDR1 as MNHEY and CDR2 as SVGAGI. The V and J ends lost 4 bases and 5 bases respectively, with 9 bases between them. The CDR3 loop spans 14 amino acids. The CDR3 DNA is TGTGCCAGCAGTTCCCGGACAAATAATTCACCCCTCCACTTT. Translating it yields CASSSRTNNSPLHF.

This clonotype was detected ten times or more. The V gene is TRBV7-9, the J gene TRBJ2-5; D is ambiguous. The CDR3 sequence is 15 residues long. Germline V gene lookup returns CDR1 SEHNR and CDR2 FQNEAQ (reference sequence). The ends were cut back, 5 bases at V and 5 bases at J, with 18 bases in the middle. The CDR3 region has the DNA TGTGCCAGCAGCCCCCGTGTCGCCCCGGCGGAGACCCAGTACTTC. Protein sequence: CASSPRVAPAETQYF.

This clonotype was seen many times. V usage is TRBV29-1 and J usage is TRBJ1-1; weak D call: TRBD1 (5 bases). The CDR3 runs 12 residues. Looked up from germline, CDR1 is SQVTM and CDR2 is ANQGSEA. V lost 6 bases and J 4 bases, leaving 12 bases between the germline ends. In nucleotides, the CDR3 is TGCAGCGTATCAGGGTCGAGCACTGAAGCTTTCTTT. This translates into CSVSGSSTEAFF.

This clonotype was counted many times. V usage is TRBV20-1 and J usage is TRBJ2-7; the D gene is possibly TRBD1 (6 bases). CDR1 is DFQATT and CDR2 is SNEGSKA in the germline V gene (reference sequence). The CDR3 is made up of 14 amino acids. Trimming cost V 1 base and J 4 bases, with 14 bases left between them. For the CDR3, the DNA is TGCAGTGCTAGAGCCGAGGACAGTGCGTACGAGCAGTACTTC. This codes for CSARAEDSAYEQYF.